The 8 T cell receptor beta chains below all came from one sample that was sequenced in a study of cytomegalovirus exposure and HLA in healthy donors. The PCR used 60 Vbeta and 13 Jbeta primers. Only in-frame clones appear in the TCRdb table, and some are missing; sequencing was by immunoSEQ multiplex PCR. The sample lists 150,000 to 160,000 clones; 82% were seen once. Specimen: PBMCs. These receptors all stem from a woman in her fifties or sixties in good health and CMV-seropositive.

The rearrangement links TRBV6-1 to TRBJ2-1; 9 bases align to TRBD1. In germline, CDR1 is MNHNS, CDR2 SASEGT. V lost 6 bases, J lost 7 bases, and 7 bases stayed unmatched. The CDR3 spans 14 residues. The CDR3 sequence: CASRGGQGRNEQFF. CDR3 DNA: TGTGCCAGCAGGGGAGGACAGGGGAGGAATGAGCAGTTCTTC.

This chain uses TRBV5-1 with TRBJ2-5, with 7 bases lining up with TRBD1. Per the germline V gene, CDR1 is SGHRS and CDR2 is YFSETQ. Trimming cost V 1 base and J 0 bases; bases outside gene matches: 6. This CDR3 has 16 residues. The CDR3 DNA follows: TGCGCCAGCAGCTTGACAGGGGCCCCGTACCAAGAGACCCAGTACTTC. Protein: CASSLTGAPYQETQYF.

The chain employs TRBV27 and TRBJ2-7, with D hard to call. The CDR3 is 13 residues long. The V gene's germline CDR1 is MNHEY and CDR2 SMNVEV (reference sequence). The germline V and J ends were trimmed by 6 bases and 0 bases, with 9 bases remaining between them. In DNA, the CDR3 is TGTGCCAGCAGGAGATCTGGCTCCTACGAGCAGTACTTC. Encoded protein: CASRRSGSYEQYF.

The genes are TRBV6-1 and TRBJ2-7; possibly TRBD2 for D (6 bases). Trimming removed 6 bases at V and 3 bases at J, with 9 bases between. This CDR3 has 12 residues. From germline, CDR1 is MNHNS and CDR2 SASEGT. In nucleotides, the CDR3 is TGTGCCAGCAGGGACGGGAGCTACGAGCAGTACTTC. It yields the protein CASRDGSYEQYF.

The V and J genes are TRBV2 and TRBJ1-2; 10 bases map to TRBD1. Per the germline V gene, CDR1 is SNHLY and CDR2 is FYNNEI. This CDR3 contains 15 residues. J gave up 5 bases and V 3 bases, and 6 bases lay outside the gene matches. The CDR3 here is CASSDPGDRGYGYTF. CDR3 in DNA: TGTGCCAGCAGTGATCCAGGGGACAGGGGATATGGCTACACCTTC.

This clone was detected only a few times. CDR3 nucleotide sequence: TGTGCCAGCACCTCACAGGGGGCTGAGCAGTTCTTC. This encodes CASTSQGAEQFF. The chain carries TRBV6-5 and TRBJ2-1; 9 bases are a match to TRBD1. The CDR3 contains 12 residues. Losses at the gene ends were 7 bases for V and 9 bases for J; bases not matched to a gene: 4. From germline, CDR1 is MNHEY and CDR2 SVGAGI.

This chain links TRBV21-1 with TRBJ1-5; the DNA was not used to check the table's D call, TRBD1. TRBV21-1 is a documented pseudogene. The CDR3 runs 16 residues. The CDR3 region is CASSKWAPVGNQPQHF. CDR3 in DNA: TGTGCCAGCAGCAAGTGGGCCCCGGTAGGCAATCAGCCCCAGCATTTT.

This chain joins TRBV6-5 and TRBJ1-3; D unclear. This CDR3 has 15 residues. From germline, CDR1 is MNHEY and CDR2 SVGAGI. V was trimmed by 4 bases and J by 0 bases, leaving 10 bases between them. The CDR3 region is CASSSMGLSGNTIYF. The CDR3 nucleotides read TGTGCCAGCAGTTCCATGGGCCTCTCTGGAAACACCATATATTTT.